A selection of T cell receptor beta chains follows, all from one sample in a study of tumor-infiltrating lymphocytes in localized non-small cell lung cancer. Clones were sequenced by immunoSEQ multiplex PCR, and TCRdb holds only the in-frame ones, with some missing. The repertoire includes 6,800 or so clones, about three fifths of them detected once, and approximately 13% sits in the top ten. Sequenced input: uninvolved lung tissue not adjacent to the tumor. These receptors originate from a human donor with non-small cell lung cancer. Both conserved end residues are part of each CDR3. Fields, in order: V gene, J gene, CDR3 protein.

TRBV2	TRBJ1-5	CASSEGRLPTGQPQHF
TRBV5-1	TRBJ2-2	CASSVENRDTGELFF
TRBV29-1	TRBJ1-4	CSVGTYGGGEKLFF
TRBV7-8	TRBJ1-2	CASSLESGFNYGYTF
TRBV5-6	TRBJ1-1	CASSLYRRNTEAFF
TRBV4-3	TRBJ1-1	CASSLQGQGREAFF
TRBV4-1	TRBJ1-4	CASSQSTSGTGALKLFF
TRBV9	TRBJ2-3	CASSPPGLAGQDTQYF
TRBV11-3	TRBJ1-6	CASSLEIGGRNSPLHF
TRBV9	TRBJ2-6	CASTRQGAGANVLTF
TRBV4-2	TRBJ1-3	CASSQNTGKSGNTIYF
TRBV7-8	TRBJ1-2	CASSLWQGRNGYTF
TRBV19	TRBJ1-5	CASSIGGEARQPQHF
TRBV9	TRBJ1-4	CASSVDVATNEKLFF
TRBV27	TRBJ2-7	CASGTASGEQYF
TRBV19	TRBJ1-2	CASSNSGQIYGYTF
TRBV11-1	TRBJ2-7	CASSLSGQAQQYF
TRBV6-6	TRBJ2-7	CASSYAGEQYF
TRBV28	TRBJ1-5	CASSLRTGTSNQPQHF
TRBV29-1	TRBJ1-5	CSVGGQDQPQHF
TRBV7-9	TRBJ1-1	CASSSTGGAGNTEAFF
TRBV11-2	TRBJ2-7	CASSSRTKSYEQYF
TRBV7-6	TRBJ2-1	CASSLWVASGGADEQFF
TRBV7-2	TRBJ2-7	CASSSSGLAGSVEQYF
TRBV6-4	TRBJ2-3	CASSDSVGATDTQYF
TRBV7-9	TRBJ1-5	CASSRDGVEPQHF
TRBV5-6	TRBJ2-7	CASSLWDRTYEQYF
TRBV9	TRBJ1-6	CASSARDSYSPLHF
TRBV19	TRBJ1-2	CASSIANMDYGYTF
TRBV2	TRBJ1-2	CASSVGGGYTF
TRBV18	TRBJ2-4	CASSPSGQGAIQYF
TRBV6-5	TRBJ2-2	CASSYLAAGELFF
TRBV5-1	TRBJ1-2	CASSFNPANYGYTF
TRBV18	TRBJ2-1	CASSPWAAGGIDNEQFF
TRBV10-3	TRBJ2-7	CAIHNGQGPHEQYF
TRBV11-2	TRBJ2-3	CASSLGMGGTDTQYF
TRBV9	TRBJ1-2	CASSLYTGQGYGYTF
TRBV6-5	TRBJ1-1	CASSPPGPANTEAFF
TRBV6-6	TRBJ2-7	CASSYSKQGGYEQYF
TRBV11-1	TRBJ2-3	CASSLEGPRGTDTQYF
TRBV18	TRBJ1-1	CASSPRLDAVGEAFF
TRBV7-8	TRBJ1-2	CASSLAGTGKGYTF
TRBV5-4	TRBJ2-7	CASSPTGQRRNNEQYF
TRBV9	TRBJ2-3	CASSVRRSADTQYF
TRBV4-1	TRBJ2-7	CASSQALFGFATYEQYF
TRBV9	TRBJ2-7	CASSGQGAYEQYF
TRBV5-4	TRBJ2-7	CASSDLAGAAYEQYF
TRBV5-8	TRBJ1-4	CASSSIRQGAIDEKLFF
TRBV29-1	TRBJ2-4	CSVRVGTGNIQYF
TRBV11-3	TRBJ1-2	CASSRRIGANYGYTF
TRBV28	TRBJ1-2	CASTRDRAYGYTF
TRBV9	TRBJ1-1	CASSLARTSNTEAFF
TRBV2	TRBJ2-7	CASGGRGGDRYEQYF
TRBV19	TRBJ1-1	CASSANVQGNTEAFF
TRBV25-1	TRBJ1-4	CASSEYQSEKLFF